Given below is one TCR beta chain in context. What it recognizes is unknown. This entry belongs to a study of cytomegalovirus exposure and HLA in healthy donors. V lost 0 bases, J lost 2 bases, and 4 bases stayed unmatched. Germline V gene data show CDR1 as LGHNA and CDR2 as YSLEER. The CDR3 covers 18 residues. Study-wide findings and caveats: Subsequent analysis found a tendency for first-cohort TCR clusters to co-occur within the 95 to 150 validation repertoires. It was confirmed in vitro that three of the CMV-associated chains were specific for CMV antigens.

While the first cohort had around 700 subjects, the donors belonged to the separate validation cohort of 100 to 150 subjects. Some clones are missing from TCRdb's copy, which holds only in-frame ones; the method was immunoSEQ multiplex PCR. There are around 250,000 clones in the sample; nearly 90% occur only once, and approximately 0.34% lies in the top ten. Sequenced: PBMCs. This receptor was identified in a woman aged 18-29 years in good health and CMV-seronegative. The chain is built from TRBV4-3 and TRBJ2-2; 12 bases map to TRBD2. This CDR3 reads CASSQDGLAGINTGELFF. CDR3 in DNA: TGCGCCAGCAGCCAAGATGGACTAGCGGGGATAAACACCGGGGAGCTGTTTTTT.